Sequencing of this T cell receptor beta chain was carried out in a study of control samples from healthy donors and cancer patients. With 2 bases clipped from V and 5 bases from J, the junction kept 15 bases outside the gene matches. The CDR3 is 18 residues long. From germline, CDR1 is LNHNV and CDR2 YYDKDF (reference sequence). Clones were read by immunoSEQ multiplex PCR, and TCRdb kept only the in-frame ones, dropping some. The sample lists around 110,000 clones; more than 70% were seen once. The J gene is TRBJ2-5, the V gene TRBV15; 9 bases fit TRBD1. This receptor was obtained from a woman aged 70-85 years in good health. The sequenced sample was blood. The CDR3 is CATSRTAGTGRAGETQYF. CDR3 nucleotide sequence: TGTGCCACCAGCAGAACGGCCGGGACAGGGAGGGCGGGGGAGACCCAGTACTTC.